This is a list of T cell receptor beta chains from one sample in a study of blood T cell repertoires in COVID-19. Sequenced by immunoSEQ multiplex PCR; TCRdb stores in-frame clones only, minus some. Of 100,000 or so clones listed, around 86% are singletons. The sample taken for sequencing was peripheral blood. The receptors were gathered from a man between 60 and 75 years old with acute or convalescent COVID-19. The CDR3 runs from the conserved cysteine through the conserved F or W. The D gene is left open where the match is weak. Rows give clone size only sometimes, using once, few, many, or a class for an expanded clone.

>TRBJ2-2|.|.|TRBV2
TGTGCCAGCAAAAGAGAGACCGGGGAGCTGTTTTTT
CASKRETGELFF
>TRBJ2-3|.|TRBD2|TRBV10-3
TGTGCCATCAGTGCGCTAGCGGGAGGGCAAGGAGATACGCAGTATTTT
CAISALAGGQGDTQYF
>TRBJ1-2|.|TRBD1|TRBV7-2
TGTGCCAGCAGCTCGGACAGGAGGAACTATGGCTACACCTTC
CASSSDRRNYGYTF
>TRBJ1-1|.|.|TRBV6-4
TGTGCCAGCAGTGCACAGGTGAACACTGAAGCTTTCTTT
CASSAQVNTEAFF
>TRBJ1-2|.|.|TRBV30
TGTGCCTGGAGTGTAAGTGGGGGGACTGGCTACACCTTC
CAWSVSGGTGYTF
>TRBJ2-1|.|TRBD2|TRBV27
TGTGCCAGCAGTTTCGGGACTAGCGGGGAAGAGCAGTTCTTC
CASSFGTSGEEQFF
>TRBJ2-3|.|.|TRBV15
TGTGCCACCAGCAGAGATGAGGGTTACCCAGGCACAGATACGCAGTATTTT
CATSRDEGYPGTDTQYF
>TRBJ2-7|.|TRBD1|TRBV5-6
TGTGCCAGCACCCCCTTCCCGACAGGGGGTGAGCAGTACTTC
CASTPFPTGGEQYF
>TRBJ2-7|.|.|TRBV13
TGTGCCAGCAGATTATACTACGAGCAGTACTTC
CASRLYYEQYF
>TRBJ2-2|.|.|TRBV7-8
TGTGCCAGCAGCTTATTCGGGGACACCGGGGAGCTGTTTTTT
CASSLFGDTGELFF
>TRBJ1-2|few|TRBD1|TRBV19
TGTGCCAGTAGTATAGCGCGCGGGACAGGGGGCTTCGACTATGGCTACACCTTC
CASSIARGTGGFDYGYTF
>TRBJ1-6|.|.|TRBV4-2
TGTGCCAGCAGCCAAGCCGGAGCGAGCTCCTATAATTCACCCCTCCACTTT
CASSQAGASSYNSPLHF
>TRBJ1-2|.|TRBD1|TRBV7-9
TGTGCCAGCAGCGCGATGACAGGGGGCCCGGCGGGCTACACCTTC
CASSAMTGGPAGYTF
>TRBJ2-1|few|TRBD2|TRBV6-5
TGTGCCAGTACTAGCGGGAGTCGCCATGAGCAGTTCTTC
CASTSGSRHEQFF
>TRBJ2-7|.|TRBD1|TRBV19
TGTGCCAGTAGCAGGGGGCGAGTCGACGAGCAGTACTTC
CASSRGRVDEQYF
>TRBJ2-3|.|.|TRBV12-5
TGTGCTAGTGGTTTGTCAGGGATATGGACAGATACGCAGTATTTT
CASGLSGIWTDTQYF
>TRBJ2-3|.|.|TRBV12-5
TGTGCTAGTGGGGACAGTTCTAGCACAGATACGCAGTATTTT
CASGDSSSTDTQYF
>TRBJ2-1|.|.|TRBV9
TGTGCCAGCAGCGTACAGGCTTCTAATGAGCAGTTCTTC
CASSVQASNEQFF
>TRBJ1-1|.|.|TRBV7-8
TGTGCCAGCAGCTTAGCCCGGGTGCGGAACACTGAAGCTTTCTTT
CASSLARVRNTEAFF